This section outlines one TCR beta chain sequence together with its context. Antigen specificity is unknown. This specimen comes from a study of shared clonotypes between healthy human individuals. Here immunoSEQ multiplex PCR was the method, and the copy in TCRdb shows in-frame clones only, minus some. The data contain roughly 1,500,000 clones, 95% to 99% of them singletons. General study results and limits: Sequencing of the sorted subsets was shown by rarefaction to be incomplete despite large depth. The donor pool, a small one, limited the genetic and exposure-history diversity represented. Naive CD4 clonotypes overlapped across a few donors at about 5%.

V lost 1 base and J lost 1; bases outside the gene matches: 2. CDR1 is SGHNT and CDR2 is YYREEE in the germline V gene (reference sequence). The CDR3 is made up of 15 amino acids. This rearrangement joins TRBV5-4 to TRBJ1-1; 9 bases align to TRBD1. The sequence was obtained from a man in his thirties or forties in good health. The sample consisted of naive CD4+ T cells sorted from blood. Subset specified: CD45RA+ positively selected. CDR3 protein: CASSLPGQGNTEAFF. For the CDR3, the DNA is TGTGCCAGCAGCTTGCCGGGACAGGGGAACACTGAAGCTTTCTTT. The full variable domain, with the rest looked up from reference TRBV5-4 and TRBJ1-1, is ETGVTQSPTHLIKTRGQQVTLRCSSQSGHNTVSWYQQALGQGPQFIFQYYREEENGRGNFPPRFSGLQFPNYSSELNVNALELDDSALYLCASSLPGQGNTEAFFGQGTRLTVV.